This TCR beta chain was documented in a study of blood T cells in healthy people across ages. General observations from the study: Naive T cell percentage showed a strong correlation with the diversity of TCR beta.

The CDR3 contains 18 residues. CDR1 is SGHRS and CDR2 is YFSETQ in the germline V gene. Trimming removed 5 bases from V and 4 bases from J; junction bases left unmatched: 14. With respect to this clonotype: Its antigen is undetermined.

The second PCR ran about 6 to 11 cycles with a sample-barcoded 5' primer and J-beta primers. TCRdb used MiXCR to reprocess the 5' RACE reads, holding one entry per CDR3 protein. The sample consists of 850,000 to 1,000,000 distinct CDR3 sequences, roughly half of them appearing once. The sequence was collected from a woman in her sixties or seventies in good health. The chain couples TRBV5-1 to TRBJ2-2; 10 nucleotides align to TRBD2. Specimen: blood. The CDR3 nucleotides read TGCGCCAGCAGGCGGACCTCTAGCGGGAGCTTGGGCACCGGGGAGCTGTTTTTT. This codes for CASRRTSSGSLGTGELFF.